These 4 T cell receptor beta chains were sequenced from one sample in a study of T-cell reconstitution after alpha-beta-depleted transplantation in children. It was with unique molecular identifiers that the TCRbeta library was prepared. Each CDR3 protein gets one entry after TCRdb re-called the PCR reads with MiXCR. The table records about 400,000 distinct CDR3 sequences, 13% of them present only once. The source material was PBMCs, sampled from the stem cell graft. The receptors here all came from a human donor who donated a stem cell graft to a child with Fanconi anemia.

The table lists this clonotype with many counts. This chain joins TRBV20-1 and TRBJ2-7, with 11 bases lining up with TRBD2. Germline-derived CDR1 and CDR2 are DFQATT and SNEGSKA (reference sequence). The CDR3 has 14 amino acids. V shed 2 bases and J 3 bases; nucleotides not matched to a gene: 3. CDR3 bases: TGCAGTGCTAGACTAGCGGGGGGCTTCTACGAGCAGTACTTC. Its protein product is CSARLAGGFYEQYF.

This clonotype was counted at least ten times. This rearrangement joins TRBV7-6 to TRBJ2-5; D unclear. This CDR3 region has 13 residues. Trimming cost V 1 base and J 8 bases, with 11 bases left between them. Germline CDR1 and CDR2: SGHVS and FNYEAQ. The CDR3 DNA reads TGTGCCAGCAGCTTAGATAATGGGGATACCCAGTACTTC. Translation gives CASSLDNGDTQYF.

V gene TRBV20-1 combines with J gene TRBJ2-2; 7 bases map to TRBD1. V was pared by 5 bases and J by 3 bases, with 3 bases of the junction left unmatched. CDR1 DFQATT and CDR2 SNEGSKA come from the germline V gene (reference sequence). The length of the CDR3 is 13 residues. This CDR3 is CSAEDRHTGELFF. CDR3 nucleotides: TGCAGTGCTGAGGACAGGCACACCGGGGAGCTGTTTTTT.

This rearrangement joins TRBV20-1 to TRBJ2-7, with D maybe TRBD1 (6 bases). Germline loops: CDR1 DFQATT, CDR2 SNEGSKA (reference sequence). CDR3 length: 14 amino acids. The V gene lost 3 bases and the J gene lost 0 bases, with 12 bases spanning the gap. DNA for the CDR3: TGCAGTGCTAGCCGACAGGCGAGCTCCTACGAGCAGTACTTC. It specifies CSASRQASSYEQYF.